Given below is one T cell receptor beta chain in context. The antigen is unknown. For the library, individual cDNA molecules each received unique molecular identifiers. TCRdb itself ran the RACE reads through MiXCR, one entry per CDR3 protein. This sample carries approximately 120,000 distinct CDR3 sequences, 9.2% of them seen once, and the ten largest clones take over 3%. The entry originates in a study of human T cells and chemical hapten exposure. Broader study findings: With DPC sensitization, TCRs exceeding 1 in 1000 frequency showed no change.

Regarding time point: patch test 2, 6 weeks after DPC sensitization. Documented treatment: therapeutic diphenylcyclopropenone sensitization with weekly scalp DPC. CDR3 size: 13 residues. Germline CDR1 MDHEN, CDR2 SYDVKM. Trimming left V 6 bases short and J 2 bases short, with 11 bases between. The chain joins TRBV28 to TRBJ2-7; perhaps TRBD2 as D (6 bases). The source was whole blood, collected in connection with sensitization to the hapten diphenylcyclopropenone (DPC). The clonotype originates from a woman in her 40s with alopecia areata. Some clones in this sample may be carry-over from other donors' samples. The chain's CDR3 is CASRTSGAYEQYF. The DNA for the CDR3 is TGTGCCAGCAGGACCTCGGGGGCCTACGAGCAGTACTTC.